These T cell receptor beta chains were read from a single sample in a study of blood T cell repertoires in COVID-19. Clones were sequenced by immunoSEQ multiplex PCR, and TCRdb holds only the in-frame ones, with some missing. The sample lists about 200,000 clones; just under 85% were seen once. Sequenced: peripheral blood. These receptors all come from a man in his fifties or sixties with COVID-19, enrolled during active disease. CDR3s include the opening cysteine and the closing phenylalanine or tryptophan. Fields, in order: CDR3 DNA, CDR3 protein, D gene, clone size, V gene, J gene. A D gene is named only where the DNA matches it firmly. For some rows the clone size is stated as once, few or many, or as a class when expanded; others skip it.

TGTGCCACCAGTGCAGGGGCAGGCACTGAAGCTTTCTTT	CATSAGAGTEAFF	-	few	TRBV24-1	TRBJ1-1
TGTGCCAGCAGTCGGGGTAGCTCCTACAATGAGCAGTTCTTC	CASSRGSSYNEQFF	-	-	TRBV27	TRBJ2-1
TGTGCCAGCAGCTCCGGTCTTACGTCCACTGGCTACACCTTC	CASSSGLTSTGYTF	-	-	TRBV7-2	TRBJ1-2
TGTGCCAGCAATCGTCAGGGGGCTAAGAATGAGCAGTTCTTC	CASNRQGAKNEQFF	TRBD1	-	TRBV9	TRBJ2-1
TGTGCCATCCTTCCCCAGGGGGTAGGGGAGACCCAGTACTTC	CAILPQGVGETQYF	TRBD1	-	TRBV2	TRBJ2-5
TGTGCCAGCAGCTCCGCCCCGACAGGGTACACTGAAGCTTTCTTT	CASSSAPTGYTEAFF	TRBD1	-	TRBV5-6	TRBJ1-1
TGTGCCATCAGTGCAACGTACGCCGGGACAGAGAGCTACGAGCAGTACTTC	CAISATYAGTESYEQYF	TRBD1	-	TRBV10-3	TRBJ2-7
TGCGCCAGCAGCTTGGGGTCTAGCGGGAGGGTGGAGACCCAGTACTTC	CASSLGSSGRVETQYF	TRBD2	-	TRBV5-1	TRBJ2-5
TGTGCCAGCAGCCTTGGGCCGGATCAGCCCCAGCATTTT	CASSLGPDQPQHF	-	-	TRBV7-9	TRBJ1-5
TGTGCCAGTGAAGTGACAGGGGGTCAGAACACTGAAGCTTTCTTT	CASEVTGGQNTEAFF	TRBD1	few	TRBV19	TRBJ1-1
TGCGCCAGCAGCCAATCCCGGGACAGGGGGGGGGAGACCCAGTACTTC	CASSQSRDRGGETQYF	TRBD1	-	TRBV4-1	TRBJ2-5
TGTGCCAGCAGCTTAGGTTCAGGGGCGGCCGGTGGCTACACCTTC	CASSLGSGAAGGYTF	-	once	TRBV7-2	TRBJ1-2
TGTGCCAGCAGGCGAACCGGGGAGCTGTTTTTT	CASRRTGELFF	-	-	TRBV12-3/TRBV12-4	TRBJ2-2
TGCAGCGTGAGACAGGGGATGATTTACAATGAGCAGTTCTTC	CSVRQGMIYNEQFF	TRBD1	-	TRBV29-1	TRBJ2-1
TGTGCCAGTGGGCCCCAGGCCTCAGATACGCAGTATTTT	CASGPQASDTQYF	-	few	TRBV13	TRBJ2-3
TGTGCCAGCAGTTTAGGGGGGGACTATGGCTACACCTTC	CASSLGGDYGYTF	-	few	TRBV2	TRBJ1-2
TGTGCCAGCAGCTTGGGACTTTTCTCGTTCAGCGCTGGAAACACCATATATTTT	CASSLGLFSFSAGNTIYF	-	-	TRBV9	TRBJ1-3
TGTGCCAGCAGCTCCCCCGGACCCGGGGGAGAGCAGTACTTC	CASSSPGPGGEQYF	-	-	TRBV5-4	TRBJ2-7
TGCAGCCACGGAGAGGGCAGGTTTCGAGGGGAGCAGTTCTTC	CSHGEGRFRGEQFF	-	-	TRBV29-1	TRBJ2-1